A selection of T cell receptor beta chains follows, all from one sample in a study of CD8+CD57+ T cells in acquired aplastic anemia. TCRdb re-called the reads through MiXCR, storing one row per CDR3 protein. The data contain fewer than 250,000 distinct CDR3 sequences, around 50% of them singletons. Sequenced material: sorted CD4+, CD8+, or CD8+CD57+ T cells (not recorded which) from PBMCs. These receptor sequences come from a human donor in good health, serving as a control. The CDR3 runs from the conserved cysteine through the conserved F or W. D genes are given only for firm matches. Clone size, where shown, is once, few, many, or a class for clones that have expanded.

d_gene,abundance,len,v_gene,j_gene,CDR3nt,CDR3aa
NA,NA,14,TRBV7-3,TRBJ1-1,TGTGCCAGCGGCTCTTCCTCTTCCGGGACAAAAGCTTTCTTT,CASGSSSSGTKAFF
NA,NA,16,TRBV15,TRBJ1-2,TGCGCCACCAGCAGAGATCTGGGGACCAGGGTTCATGGCTACACCTTC,CATSRDLGTRVHGYTF
NA,many,11,TRBV5-8,TRBJ1-1,TGTGCCAGCAGCTCTGAGGGGTCAGCTTTCTTT,CASSSEGSAFF
NA,NA,16,TRBV6-6,TRBJ2-7,TGTGCCAGCAGTATTGTAGGGGCAGGGGTCTCCTACGAGCAGTACTTC,CASSIVGAGVSYEQYF
NA,many,15,TRBV7-6,TRBJ1-3,TGTGCCGGCAGCTTTACAGGAGACTCTGGAAACACCATATATTTT,CAGSFTGDSGNTIYF
NA,NA,12,TRBV19,TRBJ1-5,TGTGCCAGTAGGCAGGGAAGCCAGCCCCAGCATTTT,CASRQGSQPQHF
NA,NA,14,TRBV19,TRBJ1-3,TGTGCCAGTAGTATGGTCCAGGGCAAGAACACCATATATTTT,CASSMVQGKNTIYF
NA,NA,14,TRBV20-1,TRBJ1-2,TGCAGTGTACCCGACGAGGGAAATAACTATGGCTACACCTTC,CSVPDEGNNYGYTF
NA,NA,15,TRBV2,TRBJ2-7,TGTGCCAGCCACCTTTGGGACAGCGGGGGATTGGAGCAGTACTTC,CASHLWDSGGLEQYF
NA,NA,15,TRBV27,TRBJ2-5,TGTGCCAGCGGACGTCCTACAGGGTCCCAAGAGACCCAGTACTTC,CASGRPTGSQETQYF
TRBD2,few,19,TRBV7-8,TRBJ2-5,TGCGCCAGCAGCCAAGATTGGGGAGGACTAGCGGGGGGGGGGGAGACCCAGTACTTC,CASSQDWGGLAGGGETQYF